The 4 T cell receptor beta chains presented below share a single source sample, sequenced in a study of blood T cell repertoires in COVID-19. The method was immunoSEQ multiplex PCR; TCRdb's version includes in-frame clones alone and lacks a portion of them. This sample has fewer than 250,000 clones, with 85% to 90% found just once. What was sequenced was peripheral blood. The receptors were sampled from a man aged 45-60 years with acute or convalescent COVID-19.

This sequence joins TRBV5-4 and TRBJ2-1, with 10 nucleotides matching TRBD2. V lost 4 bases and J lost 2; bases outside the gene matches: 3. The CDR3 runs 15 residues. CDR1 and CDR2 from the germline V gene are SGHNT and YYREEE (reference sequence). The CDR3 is CASSQRGGAYNEQFF. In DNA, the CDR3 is TGTGCCAGCAGCCAGCGGGGGGGGGCCTACAATGAGCAGTTCTTC. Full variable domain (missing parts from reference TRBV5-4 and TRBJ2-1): ETGVTQSPTHLIKTRGQQVTLRCSSQSGHNTVSWYQQALGQGPQFIFQYYREEENGRGNFPPRFSGLQFPNYSSELNVNALELDDSALYLCASSQRGGAYNEQFFGPGTRLTVL.

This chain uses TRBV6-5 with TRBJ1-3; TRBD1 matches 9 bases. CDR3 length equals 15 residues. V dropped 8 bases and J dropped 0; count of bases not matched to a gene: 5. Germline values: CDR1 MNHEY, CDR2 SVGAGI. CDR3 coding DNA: TGTGCCAGCGAAGACAGGGGGAGCTCTGGAAACACCATATATTTT. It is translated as CASEDRGSSGNTIYF.

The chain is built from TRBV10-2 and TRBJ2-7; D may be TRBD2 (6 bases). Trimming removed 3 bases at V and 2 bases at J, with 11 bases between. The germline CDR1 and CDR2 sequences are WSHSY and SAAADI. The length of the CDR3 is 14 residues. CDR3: CASSEHGGTYEQYF. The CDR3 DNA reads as TGCGCCAGCAGTGAACACGGGGGAACCTACGAGCAGTACTTC.

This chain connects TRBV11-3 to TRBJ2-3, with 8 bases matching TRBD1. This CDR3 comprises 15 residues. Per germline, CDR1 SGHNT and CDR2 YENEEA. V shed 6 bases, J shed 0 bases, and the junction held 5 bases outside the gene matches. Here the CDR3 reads CASRQTGASTDTQYF. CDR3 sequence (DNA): TGTGCCAGCAGACAGACAGGGGCCAGCACAGATACGCAGTATTTT.